This TCR beta chain was identified in a study of metastatic and nonmetastatic thyroid tumors. Whole-study context: Comparative analysis of repertoires was undertaken across blood and tumor or nodule tissue obtained from malignant and benign thyroid patients.

Patients underwent thyroid surgery, and none had received any treatment before it. This CDR3 is built from 15 residues. Germline assignment: CDR1 SGHRS and CDR2 YFSETQ. V dropped 1 base and J dropped 3 bases, with 11 bases sitting between them. MiXCR was used by TCRdb to re-call the PCR reads. This sample has over 15,000 clones; approximately 30% occur once, and the top ten carry around an eighth. The V gene is TRBV5-1, the J gene TRBJ2-1; tentatively, D is TRBD1 or TRBD2 (5 bases each). This clonotype was obtained from a male donor with papillary thyroid cancer or a benign thyroid nodule (not recorded which). Some clones in this sample may be carry-over from other donors' samples. The sample comprised tumor tissue. The chain's CDR3 is CASSLRGRNYNEQFF. The CDR3 DNA follows: TGCGCCAGCAGCTTGCGGGGACGCAACTACAATGAGCAGTTCTTC.